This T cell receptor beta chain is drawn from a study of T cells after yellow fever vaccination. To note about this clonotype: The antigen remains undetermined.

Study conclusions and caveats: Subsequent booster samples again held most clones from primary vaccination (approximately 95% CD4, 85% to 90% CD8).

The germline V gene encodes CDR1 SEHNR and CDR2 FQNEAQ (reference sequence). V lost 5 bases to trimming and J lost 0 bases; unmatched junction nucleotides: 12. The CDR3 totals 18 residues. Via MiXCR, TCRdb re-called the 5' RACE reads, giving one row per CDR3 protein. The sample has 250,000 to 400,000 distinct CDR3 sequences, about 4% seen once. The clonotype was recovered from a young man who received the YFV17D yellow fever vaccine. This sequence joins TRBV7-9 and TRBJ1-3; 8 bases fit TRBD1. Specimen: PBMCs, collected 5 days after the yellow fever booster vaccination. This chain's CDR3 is CASSRGVTGVLSGNTIYF. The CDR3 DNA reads TGTGCCAGCAGCCGCGGGGTGACAGGGGTCCTCTCTGGAAACACCATATATTTT.